This T cell receptor beta chain is drawn from a study of shared clonotypes between healthy human individuals. Study information: The study drew on a couple of women and a few men aged 18 to 49 as donors. Researchers assigned three CD4 naive, three CD4 memory, two CD8 naive and one CD8 memory plate to each donor.

Findings and caveats of the study: Naive subsets typically showed greater estimated richness than memory subsets.

Trimming pared 8 bases from V and 1 base from J, leaving 15 bases between. The CDR3 consists of 14 residues. Germline V gene sequence: CDR1 MDHEN, CDR2 SYDVKM. Assay: immunoSEQ multiplex PCR; the TCRdb copy retains only in-frame clones and omits some. The sample lists approximately 2,000,000 clones, approximately 90% occurring once. Investigators divided CD4+ cells into CD45RA+ naive and CD45RA-negative memory subsets. Of note for this clone: What it binds is not known.

This receptor was obtained from a man between 18 and 29 years old in good health. Some clones in this sample may be carry-over from other donors' samples. Specimen: naive CD4+ T cells from PBMCs. Subset specified: CD45RA+ positively selected. The chain combines TRBV28 with TRBJ2-7, with D perhaps assigned TRBD1 or TRBD2 (5 bases each). CDR3 sequence (DNA): TGTGCCAGCCAGGGACGGATGGTATCCTACGAGCAGTACTTC. This sequence encodes CASQGRMVSYEQYF. Full variable domain (outside the CDR3, taken from reference TRBV28 and TRBJ2-7): DVKVTQSSRYLVKRTGEKVFLECVQDMDHENMFWYRQDPGLGLRLIYFSYDVKMKEKGDIPEGYSVSREKKERFSLILESASTNQTSMYLCASQGRMVSYEQYFGPGTRLTVT.